The 16 T cell receptor beta chains presented below share a single source sample, sequenced in a study of Ad26.COV2.S vaccination and SARS-CoV-2 variants. The data were produced by immunoSEQ multiplex PCR, yet TCRdb's version contains in-frame clones alone and is incomplete. This sample has 300,000 to 350,000 clones, with about 90% found just once. Treatment indicated: over 15 received Ad26.COV2.S at low or high dose, single or two shots; several received placebo; per-sample allocation not given. Sampling was performed 63 days after the first vaccine or placebo injection. The source material was peripheral blood, sampled in a trial of Ad26.COV2.S vaccine versus placebo. Receptors originate from a person between 18 and 60 years old who received the Ad26.COV2.S COVID-19 vaccine or a placebo.

This clone has only a few counts. The CDR3 DNA is TGTGCCAGCAGCTCCGGGACAGGGCATGGCTACACCTTC. It yields the protein CASSSGTGHGYTF. This chain connects TRBV3-1 (or the pseudogene TRBV3-2) to TRBJ1-2; 9 positions match TRBD1. CDR3 length: 13 amino acids. Unmatched junction bases numbered 4, after V lost 5 bases and J lost 6 bases. Germline V lookup: CDR1 LGHDT, CDR2 YNNKEL (reference sequence).

This sequence joins TRBV5-1 and TRBJ2-2, with D maybe TRBD1 (6 bases). The CDR3 covers 16 residues. The germline gives CDR1 SGHRS, CDR2 YFSETQ. V lost 3 bases and J lost 6, with 18 bases in between. The chain's CDR3 is CASSSSGQSASGELFF. The CDR3 DNA sequence: TGCGCCAGCAGCTCCTCCGGACAGTCAGCCTCCGGGGAGCTGTTTTTT.

In its sample, this clone was seen a few times. This chain connects TRBV7-9 to TRBJ2-5; D is undetermined. The CDR3 runs 15 residues. Trimming cost V 1 base and J 3 bases, with 12 bases left between them. CDR1 SEHNR and CDR2 FQNEAQ come from the germline V gene (reference sequence). This chain's CDR3 is CASSLDVGPKETQYF. CDR3 DNA: TGTGCCAGCAGCTTAGACGTTGGGCCTAAAGAGACCCAGTACTTC.

This sequence joins TRBV7-2 and TRBJ1-2; the match to TRBD1 covers 9 bases. V was pared by 6 bases and J by 4 bases, with 18 bases of the junction left unmatched. Germline V gene lookup returns CDR1 SGHTA and CDR2 FQGNSA. The CDR3 consists of 18 residues. The CDR3 nucleotides read TGTGCCAGCAGTTCCGGGACAGGGACGACATCGCTTGTCTATGGCTACACCTTC. Its protein is CASSSGTGTTSLVYGYTF. The full variable domain, in which reference TRBV7-2 and TRBJ1-2 provide the parts outside the CDR3, is GAGVSQSPSNKVTEKGKDVELRCDPISGHTALYWYRQSLGQGLEFLIYFQGNSAPDKSGLPSDRFSAERTGGSVSTLTIQRTQQEDSAVYLCASSSGTGTTSLVYGYTFGSGTRLTVV.

The gene calls are TRBV25-1 and TRBJ1-6, with a tentative D call TRBD1 (5 bases). Trimming removed 4 bases at V and 7 bases at J, with 14 bases between. The germline V gene has CDR1 MGHDK and CDR2 SYGVNS. CDR3 length: 15 residues. This CDR3 is CASSGSGLLNSPLHF. The CDR3 DNA reads TGTGCCAGCAGTGGGTCGGGACTGCTCAATTCACCCCTCCACTTT.

The rearrangement uses TRBV6-2 or TRBV6-3 and TRBJ2-4; D is unresolved. CDR3 size: 14 residues. V lost 6 bases and J lost 5, with 14 bases in between. CDR1 is MNHEY, CDR2 SVGEGT, per germline. The CDR3 sequence: CASSWSGLQNIQYF. The DNA for the CDR3 is TGTGCCAGCAGCTGGTCCGGTCTACAAAACATTCAGTACTTC.

J is TRBJ1-1 and V is TRBV2; perhaps TRBD1 as D (6 bases). CDR1 and CDR2 (germline): SNHLY, FYNNEI. This CDR3 spans 14 amino acids. The V gene lost 7 bases and the J gene lost 0 bases, with 12 bases spanning the gap. The CDR3 reads CASIKQGVNTEAFF. The CDR3 DNA follows: TGTGCCAGCATTAAACAGGGAGTGAACACTGAAGCTTTCTTT.

V gene TRBV7-9 combines with J gene TRBJ2-1, with 8 bases lining up with TRBD1. Per germline, CDR1 SEHNR and CDR2 FQNEAQ (reference sequence). The V segment lost 6 bases and the J segment 1 base; nucleotides outside the gene matches: 5. The length of the CDR3 is 15 residues. The chain's CDR3 is CASRDTGGSYNEQFF. DNA of the CDR3: TGTGCCAGCAGGGATACAGGGGGGTCCTACAATGAGCAGTTCTTC.

This chain links TRBV5-4 with TRBJ2-7; TRBD2 aligns across 7 bases. CDR3 length: 14 amino acids. Germline assignment: CDR1 SGHNT and CDR2 YYREEE (reference sequence). V lost 7 bases and J lost 0; bases outside the gene matches: 7. CDR3: CASSIGGISYEQYF. In DNA form, the CDR3 reads TGTGCCAGCTCCATCGGGGGGATCTCCTACGAGCAGTACTTC.

This clone appeared a single time. CDR3 nucleotide sequence: TGTGCCAGAGGGACAGATGTTTATGGCTACACCTTC. It is translated as CARGTDVYGYTF. The V gene is TRBV2, the J gene TRBJ1-2; 7 bases fit TRBD1. V was pared by 9 bases and J by 5 bases, with 6 bases of the junction left unmatched. In germline, CDR1 is SNHLY, CDR2 FYNNEI. CDR3 length equals 12 residues.

The chain is built from TRBV7-8 and TRBJ1-5; TRBD1 matches at 8 bases. Germline CDR1 reads SGHVS; CDR2 reads FQNEAQ. Germline trimming cut 5 bases from V and 7 bases from J; bases unmatched to any gene: 10. This CDR3 is 15 amino acids long. This CDR3 is CASSITGGYGQPQHF. The CDR3 DNA follows: TGTGCCAGCAGCATAACAGGGGGTTATGGACAGCCCCAGCATTTT. Variable domain in full (rest from reference TRBV7-8 and TRBJ1-5): GAGVSQSPRYKVAKRGQDVALRCDPISGHVSLFWYQQALGQGPEFLTYFQNEAQLDKSGLPSDRFFAERPEGSVSTLKIQRTQQEDSAVYLCASSITGGYGQPQHFGDGTRLSIL.

The chain employs TRBV19 and TRBJ2-1; D possibly corresponds to TRBD2 (7 bases). Trimming took 1 base from V and 9 from J, leaving 16 bases between them. The CDR3 totals 15 residues. Germline assignment: CDR1 LNHDA and CDR2 SQIVND (reference sequence). The CDR3 loop is CASSIVALRGGEQFF. The CDR3 coding sequence is TGTGCCAGTAGTATAGTCGCGCTAAGGGGGGGTGAGCAGTTCTTC.

This clone was seen more than once but under ten times. The chain combines TRBV12-5 with TRBJ2-7; 15 positions match TRBD2. The CDR3 extends over 16 amino acids. Germline V gene data show CDR1 as LGHNT and CDR2 as FRNRAP. With 7 bases clipped from V and 1 base from J, the junction kept 5 bases outside the gene matches. The DNA for the CDR3 is TGTGCTAGTGTTCCCGGGACTAGCGGGGGGTCCTACGAGCAGTACTTC. Protein product: CASVPGTSGGSYEQYF.

The J gene is TRBJ1-1, the V gene TRBV14, with 10 bases that match TRBD1. The CDR3 spans 15 residues. J lost 4 bases, V lost 5 bases, and 7 bases had no gene match. CDR1 and CDR2 from the germline V gene are SGHDN and FVKESK. This chain's CDR3 is CASSVSRDRGTEAFF. DNA of the CDR3: TGTGCCAGCAGCGTCTCCCGGGACAGGGGCACTGAAGCTTTCTTT.

This clone was counted once. The chain couples TRBV7-2 to TRBJ1-1; tentatively, D is TRBD1 (5 bases). Trimming stripped 5 bases from V and 5 bases from J, with 12 bases between. Germline CDR1 and CDR2: SGHTA and FQGNSA. The CDR3 has 13 amino acids. Here the CDR3 reads CASSHGRETEAFF. CDR3 in DNA: TGTGCCAGCAGCCACGGCAGGGAAACTGAAGCTTTCTTT.

The CDR3 DNA is TGTGCCAGCAGCCCCGAGGGGGCCAGCAATCAGCCCCAGCATTTT. It codes for CASSPEGASNQPQHF. The chain recombines TRBV9 with TRBJ1-5; 7 bases match TRBD1. This CDR3 is built from 15 residues. Germline lookup yields CDR1 SGDLS and CDR2 YYNGEE. V lost 4 bases to trimming and J lost 1 base; unmatched junction nucleotides: 5.